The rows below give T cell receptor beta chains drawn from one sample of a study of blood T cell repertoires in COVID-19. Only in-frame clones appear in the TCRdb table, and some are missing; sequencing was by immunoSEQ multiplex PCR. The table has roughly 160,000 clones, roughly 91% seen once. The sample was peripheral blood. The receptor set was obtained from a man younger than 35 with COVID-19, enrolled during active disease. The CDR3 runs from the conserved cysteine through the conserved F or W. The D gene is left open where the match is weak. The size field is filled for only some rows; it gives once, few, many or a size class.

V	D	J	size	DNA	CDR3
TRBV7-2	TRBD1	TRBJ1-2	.	TGTGCCAGCAGCTTATATCCCCGACAGGGGGGCAACTATGGCTACACCTTC	CASSLYPRQGGNYGYTF
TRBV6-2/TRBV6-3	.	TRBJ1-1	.	TGTGCCAGCAGTTACTCGAATCTAGGACAGAAAGCTTTCTTT	CASSYSNLGQKAFF
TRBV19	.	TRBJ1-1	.	TGTGCCAGTAGACGGACAGCTAACACTGAAGCTTTCTTT	CASRRTANTEAFF
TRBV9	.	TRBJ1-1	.	TGTGCCAGCAGCGCCAGACAGGTCACTGAAGCTTTCTTT	CASSARQVTEAFF
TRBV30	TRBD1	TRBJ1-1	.	TGTGCCTCGAGACAGGGGACTGGGGCTGAAGCTTTCTTT	CASRQGTGAEAFF
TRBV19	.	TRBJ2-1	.	TGTGCCAGTAGTTATCGGGAGATAGTGAGGAATGAGCAGTTCTTC	CASSYREIVRNEQFF
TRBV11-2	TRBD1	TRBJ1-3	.	TGTGCCAGCAGTTCCACAGGGGGCAATGTCTTAAGAAACACCATATATTTT	CASSSTGGNVLRNTIYF
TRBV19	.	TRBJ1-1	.	TGTGCCAGTACCAAAGACAGTTACACTGAAGCTTTCTTT	CASTKDSYTEAFF
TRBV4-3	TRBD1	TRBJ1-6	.	TGCGCCAGCAGCCATTACCGACCAGGGACAGGGAATTCACCCCTCCACTTT	CASSHYRPGTGNSPLHF
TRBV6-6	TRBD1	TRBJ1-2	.	TGTGCCAGCAGTTCCACAGGGGCCGATGGCTACACCTTC	CASSSTGADGYTF
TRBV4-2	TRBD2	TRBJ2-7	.	TGTGCCAGCAGCCAGGGGTTTCCGGGACTAGCGGTAACCTACGAGCAGTACTTC	CASSQGFPGLAVTYEQYF
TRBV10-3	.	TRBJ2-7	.	TGTGCCATCAGAGACAGTAGGGGCAGCTACGAGCAGTACTTC	CAIRDSRGSYEQYF
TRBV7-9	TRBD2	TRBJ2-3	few	TGTGCCAGCGGGGGCCTCCCCGTACTAGCGGGAGGGCTGCCAGATACGCAGTATTTT	CASGGLPVLAGGLPDTQYF
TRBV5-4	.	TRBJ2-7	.	TGTGCCAGCAGCCCCAAATTCCGGGGAAGCTCCTACGAGCAGTACTTC	CASSPKFRGSSYEQYF
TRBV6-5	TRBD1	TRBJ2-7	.	TGTGCCAGCAGCTTGGGACAGTTTGGCGAGCAGTACTTC	CASSLGQFGEQYF
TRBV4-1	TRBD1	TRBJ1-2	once	TGCGCCAGCAGCCGTCCTCAGGGGCAGGGGGCACGAGGCTACACCTTC	CASSRPQGQGARGYTF
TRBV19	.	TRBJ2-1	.	TGTGCCAGTAGGGGGGGGGCAGGGCCCTACAATGAGCAGTTCTTC	CASRGGAGPYNEQFF
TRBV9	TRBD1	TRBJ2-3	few	TGTGCCAGCAGCGTCCCGGGACAGGGCGCAGATACGCAGTATTTT	CASSVPGQGADTQYF
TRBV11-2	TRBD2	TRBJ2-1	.	TGTGCCAGCAGCTTAGTGGCGGGAGGGCCGTACAATGAGCAGTTCTTC	CASSLVAGGPYNEQFF
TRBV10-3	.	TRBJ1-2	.	TGTGCCATCAGTGAGTCCCGGGGGGCGGGTCACTATGGCTACACCTTC	CAISESRGAGHYGYTF
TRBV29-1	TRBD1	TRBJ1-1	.	TGCAGCGTCGGGGGACAGATGAACACTGAAGCTTTCTTT	CSVGGQMNTEAFF
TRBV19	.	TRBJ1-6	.	TGTGCCAGTAGTGCGGCAGGGGTACGTTATAATTCACCCCTCCACTTT	CASSAAGVRYNSPLHF
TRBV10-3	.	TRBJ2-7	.	TGTGCCATCAGGCCAAGGACAGAGGGCGAGCAGTACTTC	CAIRPRTEGEQYF
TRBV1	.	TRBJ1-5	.	TGCACCAGCAGCCGGGACAGGGGGGATCAGCCCCAGCATTTT	CTSSRDRGDQPQHF
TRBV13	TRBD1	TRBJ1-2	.	TGTGCCAGCAGCGCCCGGGACAGGGGGGACTATGGCTACACCTTC	CASSARDRGDYGYTF
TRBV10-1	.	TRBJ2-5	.	TGCGCCAGCAGTGAGTCGGGGCAGGAAGAGACCCAGTACTTC	CASSESGQEETQYF
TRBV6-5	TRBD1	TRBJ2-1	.	TGTGCCAGCAGCTCCGACAGGGTGTCCTACAATGAGCAGTTCTTC	CASSSDRVSYNEQFF
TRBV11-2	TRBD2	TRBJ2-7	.	TGTGCCAGCAGCTTAGGACTAGCGGCCTACGAGCAGTACTTC	CASSLGLAAYEQYF
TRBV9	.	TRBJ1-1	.	TGTGCCAGCAGCGTAGGTACAGGGACGAACACTGAAGCTTTCTTT	CASSVGTGTNTEAFF
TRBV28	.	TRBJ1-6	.	TGTGCCAGCAGTTTCCAGTCACCCCTCCACTTT	CASSFQSPLHF
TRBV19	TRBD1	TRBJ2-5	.	TGTGCCAGTAGTACTAGATCTCCAAGGACAGGGCCACAAGAGACCCAGTACTTC	CASSTRSPRTGPQETQYF
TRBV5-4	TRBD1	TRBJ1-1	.	TGTGCCAGCAGCCGGACAGGGGCACTAATGAACACTGAAGCTTTCTTT	CASSRTGALMNTEAFF
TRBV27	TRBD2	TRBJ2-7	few	TGTGCCAGCAGTTTCGGGAGGGAATTTCGCTCCTACGAGCAGTACTTC	CASSFGREFRSYEQYF
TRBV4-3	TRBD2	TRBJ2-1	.	TGCGCCAGCAGCCAAGACTGGACTAGCGGGCCCTACAATGAGCAGTTCTTC	CASSQDWTSGPYNEQFF
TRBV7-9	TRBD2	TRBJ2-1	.	TGTGCCAGCAGCTTAACTAGCGGGATATACAATGAGCAGTTCTTC	CASSLTSGIYNEQFF
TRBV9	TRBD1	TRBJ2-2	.	TGTGCCAGCAGCGTGACAGGGGCTAACACCGGGGAGCTGTTTTTT	CASSVTGANTGELFF
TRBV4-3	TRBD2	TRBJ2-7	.	TGCGCCAGCAGCCAAGGGGAGGGTGGGGCATACGAGCAGTACTTC	CASSQGEGGAYEQYF
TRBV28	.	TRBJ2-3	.	TGTGCCAGCAGCAACGTCGGGGCTAGCGTGGGAGATACGCAGTATTTT	CASSNVGASVGDTQYF
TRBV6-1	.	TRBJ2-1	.	TGTGCCAGCAGTACGGACAGATACAATGAGCAGTTCTTC	CASSTDRYNEQFF
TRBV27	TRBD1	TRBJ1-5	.	TGTGCCAGCAGTGGAACAGGGGGCGGACAGCCCCAGCATTTT	CASSGTGGGQPQHF
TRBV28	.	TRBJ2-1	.	TGTGCCAGCAGTTCTGTCGGGAAGAGGTACAATGAGCAGTTCTTC	CASSSVGKRYNEQFF